This is a list of T cell receptor beta chains from one sample in a study of T cell repertoires in cytomegalovirus infection. From the reads, TCRdb called clonotypes with MiXCR, one entry per CDR3 protein. Of about 180,000 distinct CDR3 sequences listed, about 18% are singletons. The sample comprised CD8+ T cells from PBMCs. These TCRs come from a human donor in good health (CMV status not recorded). Some clones in this sample may be carry-over from other donors' samples. The CDR3 runs from the conserved cysteine through the conserved F or W. The D gene is left open where the match is weak. The size of a clone is reported for some rows only, either as once, few or many, or as a class for expanded clones.

j_call v_call d_call clone_size cdr3_aa cdr3_nt
TRBJ2-1 TRBV5-5 NA few CASPGQGRTTPFGSYNEQFF TGTGCCAGCCCCGGTCAGGGAAGGACAACCCCTTTTGGCTCCTACAATGAGCAGTTCTTC
TRBJ2-5 TRBV28 NA NA CASSKKGGAHRETQYF TGTGCCAGCAGCAAAAAAGGGGGGGCGCATAGGGAGACCCAGTACTTC
TRBJ1-5 TRBV7-2 TRBD1 many CASSPGGQPQHF TGTGCCAGCAGCCCAGGGGGACAGCCCCAGCATTTT
TRBJ1-1 TRBV7-6 NA NA CASSPLGDLEAFF TGTGCCAGCAGTCCCCTTGGAGACTTGGAAGCTTTCTTT
TRBJ2-2 TRBV28 TRBD1 NA CASSLIGGTGSTGELFF TGTGCCAGCAGTTTAATTGGTGGGACAGGGAGCACCGGGGAGCTGTTTTTT
TRBJ1-5 TRBV12-3/TRBV12-4 NA few CASSLTGNSNQPQHF TGTGCCAGCAGTTTAACAGGGAATAGCAATCAGCCCCAGCATTTT
TRBJ2-7 TRBV12-3/TRBV12-4 NA NA CASSFHPLNEQYF TGTGCCAGCAGTTTCCATCCCCTTAACGAGCAGTACTTC
TRBJ1-1 TRBV4-1 NA few CASSQDTRGMNTEAFF TGCGCCAGCAGCCAAGATACGAGAGGGATGAACACTGAAGCTTTCTTT
TRBJ2-1 TRBV4-1 NA NA CASSQGVRREQFF TGCGCCAGCAGCCAAGGGGTTCGGAGAGAGCAGTTCTTC
TRBJ1-1 TRBV7-2 NA NA CASSLGGGDGYTEAFF TGTGCCAGCAGCTTAGGGGGGGGGGACGGCTACACTGAAGCTTTCTTT
TRBJ1-6 TRBV19 NA NA CASSIDRMANSPLHF TGTGCCAGTAGTATAGATCGGATGGCAAATTCACCCCTCCACTTT
TRBJ2-2 TRBV27 NA NA CASSLLGDPRDTGELFF TGTGCCAGCAGTTTATTGGGCGACCCAAGGGACACCGGGGAGCTGTTTTTT
TRBJ2-5 TRBV6-5 NA few CASSLGSQETQYF TGTGCCAGCAGTTTAGGCTCCCAAGAGACCCAGTACTTC
TRBJ2-3 TRBV25-1 TRBD1 NA CASSVPPDRGTDTQYF TGTGCCAGCAGTGTCCCCCCAGACAGGGGCACAGATACGCAGTATTTT
TRBJ1-1 TRBV12-3/TRBV12-4 NA NA CASNMGGKGPFGAFF TGTGCCAGCAACATGGGGGGAAAGGGTCCCTTTGGAGCTTTCTTT
TRBJ2-1 TRBV14 NA few CASSHSFRQGEASYNEQFF TGTGCCAGCAGCCATTCCTTCCGGCAGGGTGAGGCGTCCTACAATGAGCAGTTCTTC
TRBJ2-7 TRBV12-3/TRBV12-4 TRBD1 few CASSWGTGRYEQYF TGTGCCAGCAGCTGGGGGACAGGGCGCTACGAGCAGTACTTC
TRBJ2-7 TRBV30 NA NA CAWSVGYEQYF TGTGCCTGGAGTGTAGGTTACGAGCAGTACTTC
TRBJ1-5 TRBV6-2/TRBV6-3 NA few CASSDPWNQPQHF TGTGCCAGCAGTGATCCCTGGAATCAGCCCCAGCATTTT
TRBJ2-5 TRBV7-9 TRBD2 few CASSWTSGGSRETQYF TGTGCCAGCAGTTGGACTAGCGGGGGTTCCAGGGAGACCCAGTACTTC
TRBJ2-7 TRBV14 NA NA CASSQDWRKEQYF TGTGCCAGCAGCCAAGACTGGAGGAAAGAGCAGTACTTC
TRBJ2-2 TRBV20-1 NA NA CGASLAGWNTGELFF TGCGGTGCTAGCCTTGCGGGGTGGAACACCGGGGAGCTGTTTTTT
TRBJ1-1 TRBV7-2 TRBD1 many CASSLYRGGVTEAFF TGTGCCAGCAGCTTATACAGGGGAGGGGTCACTGAAGCTTTCTTT
TRBJ1-6 TRBV19 NA few CASSSLQTGENSPLHF TGTGCCAGTAGTAGCTTACAGACAGGAGAAAATTCACCCCTCCACTTT